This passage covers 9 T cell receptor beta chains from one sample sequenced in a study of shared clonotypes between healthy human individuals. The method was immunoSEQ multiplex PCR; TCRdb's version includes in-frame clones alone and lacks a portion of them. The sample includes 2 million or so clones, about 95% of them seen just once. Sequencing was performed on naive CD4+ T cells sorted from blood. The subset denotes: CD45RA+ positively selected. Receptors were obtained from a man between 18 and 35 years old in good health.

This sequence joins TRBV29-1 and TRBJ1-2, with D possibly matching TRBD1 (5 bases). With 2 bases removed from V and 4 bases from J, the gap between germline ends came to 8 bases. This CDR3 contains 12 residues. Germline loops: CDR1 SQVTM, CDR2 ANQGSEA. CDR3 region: CSVELQGYGYTF. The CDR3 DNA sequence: TGCAGCGTTGAACTGCAGGGCTATGGCTACACCTTC. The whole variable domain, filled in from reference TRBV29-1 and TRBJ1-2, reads SAVISQKPSRDICQRGTSLTIQCQVDSQVTMMFWYRQQPGQSLTLIATANQGSEATYESGFVIDKFPISRPNLTFSTLTVSNMSPEDSSIYLCSVELQGYGYTFGSGTRLTVV.

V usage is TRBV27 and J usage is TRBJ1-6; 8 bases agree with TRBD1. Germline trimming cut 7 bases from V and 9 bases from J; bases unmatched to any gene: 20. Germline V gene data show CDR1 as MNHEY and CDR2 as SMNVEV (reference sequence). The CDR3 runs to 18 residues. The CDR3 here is CASKSFHAPGQDGSPLHF. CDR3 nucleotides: TGTGCCAGCAAAAGTTTTCACGCCCCGGGACAGGATGGTTCACCCCTCCACTTT.

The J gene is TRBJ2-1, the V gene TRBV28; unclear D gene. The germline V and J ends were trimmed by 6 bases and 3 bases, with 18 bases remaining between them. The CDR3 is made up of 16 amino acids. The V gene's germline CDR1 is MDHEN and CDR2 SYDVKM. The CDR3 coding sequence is TGTGCCAGCAGCCCAACGGGCCGAGGAAACTACAATGAGCAGTTCTTC. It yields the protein CASSPTGRGNYNEQFF.

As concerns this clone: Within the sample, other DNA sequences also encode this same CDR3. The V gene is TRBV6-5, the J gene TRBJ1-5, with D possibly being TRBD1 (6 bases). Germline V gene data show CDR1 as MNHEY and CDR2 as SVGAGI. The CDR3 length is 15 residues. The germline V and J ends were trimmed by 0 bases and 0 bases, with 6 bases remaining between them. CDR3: CASSYSTGSNQPQHF. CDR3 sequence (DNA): TGTGCCAGCAGTTACTCGACAGGTAGCAATCAGCCCCAGCATTTT.

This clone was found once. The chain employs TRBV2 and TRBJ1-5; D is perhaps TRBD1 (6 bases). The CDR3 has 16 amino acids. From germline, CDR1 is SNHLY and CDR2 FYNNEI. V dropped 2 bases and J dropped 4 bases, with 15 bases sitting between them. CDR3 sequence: CASSERVGQGNQPQHF. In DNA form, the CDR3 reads TGTGCCAGCAGTGAACGAGTCGGGCAGGGGAATCAGCCCCAGCATTTT.

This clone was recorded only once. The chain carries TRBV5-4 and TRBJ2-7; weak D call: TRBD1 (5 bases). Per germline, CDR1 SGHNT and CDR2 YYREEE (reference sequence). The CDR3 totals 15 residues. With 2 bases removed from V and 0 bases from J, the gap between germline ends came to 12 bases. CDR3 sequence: CASSFWSDTSYEQYF. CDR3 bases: TGTGCCAGCAGCTTTTGGTCGGACACCTCCTACGAGCAGTACTTC.

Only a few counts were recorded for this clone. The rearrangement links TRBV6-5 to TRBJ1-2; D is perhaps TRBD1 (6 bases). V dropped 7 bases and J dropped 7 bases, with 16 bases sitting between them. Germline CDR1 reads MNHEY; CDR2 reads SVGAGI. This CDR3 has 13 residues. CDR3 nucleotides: TGTGCCAGCAATTCAGGGGTGGGTTTTGGCTACACCTTC. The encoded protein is CASNSGVGFGYTF.

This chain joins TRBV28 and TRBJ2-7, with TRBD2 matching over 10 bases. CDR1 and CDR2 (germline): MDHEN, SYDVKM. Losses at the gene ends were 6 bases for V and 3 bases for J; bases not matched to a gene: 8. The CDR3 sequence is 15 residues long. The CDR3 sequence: CASSPIGTSVYEQYF. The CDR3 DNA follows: TGTGCCAGCAGCCCAATCGGGACTAGCGTCTACGAGCAGTACTTC.

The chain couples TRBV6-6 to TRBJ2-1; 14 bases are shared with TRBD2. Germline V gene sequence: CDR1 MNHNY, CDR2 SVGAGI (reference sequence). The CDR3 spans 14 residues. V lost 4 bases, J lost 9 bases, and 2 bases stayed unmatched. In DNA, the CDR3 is TGTGCCAGCAGTTCGACTAGCGGGAGGGGTGAGCAGTTCTTC. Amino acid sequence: CASSSTSGRGEQFF.